This TCR beta chain was sequenced in a study of blood T cell repertoires in COVID-19. The ends lost 5 bases at V and 0 bases at J; junction bases unmatched: 10. The germline V gene has CDR1 LNHDA and CDR2 SQIVND (reference sequence). This CDR3 spans 17 amino acids. In the original workflow: Reference gene primer amplification gave nucleated cell count estimates. Generated by immunoSEQ multiplex PCR, the TCRdb table keeps only in-frame clones and is missing some. The V and J calls and clone size come from that table; D and trimming were worked out from the DNA. Altogether over 85,000 clones are present, about 85% being singletons, with the ten largest covering roughly 4.3%.

This chain joins TRBV19 and TRBJ1-3; 7 nucleotides match TRBD1. The receptor was isolated from a man between 65 and 85 years old with acute or convalescent COVID-19. Sample: peripheral blood. This CDR3 reads CASSPIGTVLSGNTIYF. The CDR3, as DNA: TGTGCCAGTAGTCCGATCGGGACAGTCCTCTCTGGAAACACCATATATTTT.